This T cell receptor (beta chain) originates from a study of CD8 T cells in Susac syndrome. The CDR3 has 15 amino acids. The germline V gene encodes CDR1 SGHDT and CDR2 YYEEEE. V lost 2 bases, J lost 3 bases, and 2 bases stayed unmatched. Reverse transcription of about 0.5 to 1 ug RNA was performed with random hexamers. TCRdb processed the immunoSEQ multiplex PCR reads anew with MiXCR; each CDR3 protein has one entry. The sample shows approximately 180,000 distinct CDR3 sequences, approximately 96% of them seen only once. Material: CD4+ T cells from PBMCs. This receptor was taken from a human donor with multiple sclerosis. V is TRBV5-6 and J is TRBJ2-3, with 11 bases matching TRBD2. The CDR3 region is CASSFRLAGTDTQYF. The DNA of the CDR3 is TGTGCCAGCAGCTTTAGACTAGCGGGGACAGATACGCAGTATTTT.